These 32 T cell receptor beta chains were all obtained from the same sample, sequenced in a study of response to subunit inactivated influenza vaccine. TCRdb reanalysed the RT-PCR reads using MiXCR and keeps one entry per CDR3 protein. The sample carries more than 700,000 distinct CDR3 sequences, 21% recorded once. The sequencing here drew on PBMCs from blood, taken 5 days after vaccination. These TCRs come from a man aged 50 to 59 who received an inactivated influenza vaccine.

The gene calls are TRBV5-1 and TRBJ2-7, with 9 bases lining up with TRBD1. This CDR3 region has 18 residues. V shed 0 bases, J shed 6 bases, and the junction held 16 bases outside the gene matches. CDR1 is SGHRS and CDR2 is YFSETQ in the germline V gene. CDR3 nucleotides: TGCGCCAGCAGCTTGGCCAGGGGACAGGGTGGATTGGGAGGCGAGCAGTACTTC. Its protein product is CASSLARGQGGLGGEQYF.

This clonotype was seen more than once but under ten times. The chain uses TRBV15 and TRBJ2-1, with TRBD2 as a possible D gene (7 bases). The CDR3 covers 16 residues. Germline assignment: CDR1 LNHNV and CDR2 YYDKDF (reference sequence). Trimming pared 5 bases from V and 8 bases from J, leaving 22 bases between. This CDR3 is CATSSFIGRGPYEQFF. The CDR3 DNA is TGTGCCACCAGCTCGTTCATCGGGCGGGGGCCGTATGAGCAGTTCTTC.

The CDR3 DNA reads as TGTGCCAGCAGTAAATGGTCGGGGCTAGTAGGGGAAAAACTGTTTTTT. As protein: CASSKWSGLVGEKLFF. V and J are TRBV28 and TRBJ1-4; possible D gene TRBD1, 5 bases. Germline V gene sequence: CDR1 MDHEN, CDR2 SYDVKM. This CDR3 spans 16 amino acids. The V and J ends lost 5 bases and 8 bases respectively, with 21 bases between them.

The rearrangement uses TRBV5-1 and TRBJ1-6; D unresolved. The V gene lost 0 bases and the J gene lost 10 bases, with 8 bases spanning the gap. The CDR3 totals 13 residues. The germline V gene encodes CDR1 SGHRS and CDR2 YFSETQ. The CDR3 nucleotides read TGCGCCAGCAGCTTGGAAGAAGGGTCACCCCTCCACTTT. It encodes CASSLEEGSPLHF.

This clonotype was seen a few times. The chain recombines TRBV7-2 with TRBJ1-5; D remains unclear. The germline CDR1 and CDR2 sequences are SGHTA and FQGNSA. Trimming cost V 5 bases and J 6 bases, with 11 bases left between them. The CDR3 consists of 13 residues. In nucleotides, the CDR3 is TGTGCCAGCAGCCCAAACCTGGTTCAGCCCCAGCATTTT. Protein product: CASSPNLVQPQHF.

Regarding this clonotype: Mismatch with germline at one junction end may stem from a read error. The chain is built from TRBV27 and TRBJ2-1, with 9 bases aligning to TRBD1. CDR3 size: 14 residues. Germline CDR1 is MNHEY and CDR2 is SMNVEV (reference sequence). CDR3 sequence (DNA): TGTGCCAGCAGTCTGGACAGGGGATACAATGAGCAGTCCTTC. Its translation is CASSLDRGYNEQSF.

Only a few counts were recorded for this clonotype. V gene TRBV5-4 combines with J gene TRBJ2-5; a weak D match, TRBD2 (5 bases). CDR3 size: 15 residues. Germline CDR1 and CDR2: SGHNT and YYREEE (reference sequence). Trimming took 0 bases from V and 5 from J, leaving 14 bases between them. The CDR3 loop is CASSLAVAGGETQYF. The CDR3 DNA reads TGTGCCAGCAGCTTGGCTGTGGCAGGAGGCGAGACCCAGTACTTC.

The CDR3 sequence is CSAKGAGGQETQYF. In DNA, the CDR3 is TGCAGTGCTAAGGGGGCGGGAGGGCAAGAGACCCAGTACTTC. V usage is TRBV20-1 and J usage is TRBJ2-5; TRBD2 matches at 9 bases. Per the germline V gene, CDR1 is DFQATT and CDR2 is SNEGSKA (reference sequence). J gave up 2 bases and V 4 bases, and 5 bases lay outside the gene matches. The CDR3 is made up of 14 amino acids.

The rearrangement uses TRBV2 and TRBJ1-4, with D possibly being TRBD1 (5 bases). This CDR3 region has 10 residues. CDR1 SNHLY and CDR2 FYNNEI come from the germline V gene. V shed 5 bases and J shed 11 bases, with 6 bases lying between them. In nucleotides, the CDR3 is TGTGCCAGCAGTCGACAGAAACTGTTTTTT. Encoded protein: CASSRQKLFF.

This clonotype appeared a few times. This chain joins TRBV11-2 and TRBJ1-3; D possibly corresponds to TRBD1 (5 bases). CDR1 and CDR2 (germline): SGHAT, FQNNGV. The CDR3 consists of 18 residues. V lost 0 bases, J lost 2 bases, and 17 bases lay in between. The CDR3 sequence is CASSLEYYVRGTGNTIYF. The CDR3 nucleotides are TGTGCCAGCAGCTTAGAATATTATGTTCGGGGGACTGGAAACACCATATATTTT.

The rearrangement joins TRBV3-1 to TRBJ2-7, with D uncertain. The length of the CDR3 is 15 residues. CDR1 is LGHDT, CDR2 YNNKEL, per germline (reference sequence). The ends were cut back, 1 base at V and 6 bases at J, with 16 bases in the middle. The CDR3 reads CASSQVGVARLEQYF. The CDR3, as DNA: TGTGCCAGCAGCCAAGTCGGAGTAGCTCGACTCGAGCAGTACTTC.

This clonotype was seen a handful of times. The chain couples TRBV20-1 to TRBJ2-1; D gene uncertain. V lost 3 bases, J lost 0 bases, and 9 bases lay in between. This CDR3 has 14 amino acids. The germline CDR1 and CDR2 sequences are DFQATT and SNEGSKA (reference sequence). As DNA, the CDR3 is TGCAGTGCTAGGGAAAGCCGCTCCTACAATGAGCAGTTCTTC. Its protein is CSARESRSYNEQFF.

The chain joins TRBV5-1 to TRBJ2-1; D may be TRBD1 (6 bases). The CDR3 is 14 amino acids. V lost 4 bases, J lost 12 bases, and 20 bases lay in between. CDR1 is SGHRS, CDR2 YFSETQ, per germline. This chain's CDR3 is CASSNSNREEGQFF. CDR3 in DNA: TGCGCCAGCAGCAACTCCAACAGGGAAGAAGGGCAGTTCTTC.

In its sample, this clonotype was seen a few times. The V and J genes are TRBV20-1 and TRBJ2-7, with 9 bases matching TRBD1. Germline V gene data show CDR1 as DFQATT and CDR2 as SNEGSKA (reference sequence). V lost 5 bases and J lost 5; bases outside the gene matches: 10. The CDR3 spans 14 residues. The CDR3 coding sequence is TGCAGTGCTGCGAGGGGGGGACAGGGCGACGAGCAGTACTTC. As protein: CSAARGGQGDEQYF.

In its sample, this clonotype was seen a few times. The V gene is TRBV20-1, the J gene TRBJ1-4; maybe TRBD1 (5 bases). Germline lookup yields CDR1 DFQATT and CDR2 SNEGSKA (reference sequence). The CDR3 loop spans 13 amino acids. Deletions cut 6 bases from V and 4 bases from J, with 12 bases between. The CDR3 is CSAHRLGNEKLFF. CDR3 sequence (DNA): TGCAGTGCCCACAGGTTAGGTAATGAAAAACTGTTTTTT.

The rearrangement joins TRBV29-1 to TRBJ2-7; TRBD2 matches at 8 bases. There are 13 residues in the CDR3. Trimming removed 7 bases from V and 0 bases from J; junction bases left unmatched: 5. CDR1 is SQVTM, CDR2 ANQGSEA, per germline. The CDR3 region has the DNA TGCAGCGCATGTAGCGGGATCTCCTACGAGCAGTACTTC. It specifies CSACSGISYEQYF.

This clonotype showed up many times. The gene calls are TRBV20-1 and TRBJ2-1; possible D gene TRBD1, 5 bases. The CDR3 is made up of 13 amino acids. Germline V lookup: CDR1 DFQATT, CDR2 SNEGSKA (reference sequence). Trimming took off 6 bases at V and 7 bases at J, with 16 bases between the two ends. The CDR3 sequence: CSAYSAGKNEQFF. CDR3 nucleotides: TGCAGTGCGTACTCCGCAGGGAAGAATGAGCAGTTCTTC.

This sequence joins TRBV20-1 and TRBJ2-1; 9 bases are shared with TRBD2. The J segment lost 8 bases and the V segment lost 2 bases, leaving 7 bases of the junction unmatched. The length of the CDR3 is 14 residues. The germline V gene has CDR1 DFQATT and CDR2 SNEGSKA (reference sequence). The chain's CDR3 is CSARLPGLAHEQFF. The CDR3, as DNA: TGCAGTGCTAGATTACCGGGACTAGCCCATGAGCAGTTCTTC.

V is TRBV6-1 and J is TRBJ1-2, with 8 bases that match TRBD1. Germline CDR1 is MNHNS and CDR2 is SASEGT. With 7 bases clipped from V and 7 bases from J, the junction kept 26 bases outside the gene matches. There are 19 residues in the CDR3. The CDR3 here is CASTITGGQGRAGRGGYTF. For the CDR3, the DNA is TGTGCCAGCACCATTACTGGTGGACAGGGCAGAGCGGGCAGGGGTGGCTACACCTTC.

In its sample, this clonotype was seen a few times. This chain joins TRBV15 and TRBJ2-2; TRBD2 is a possible D gene (5 bases). V was clipped by 0 bases and J by 9 bases, with 8 bases between them. This CDR3 has 13 amino acids. CDR1 is LNHNV and CDR2 is YYDKDF in the germline V gene (reference sequence). The CDR3, as DNA: TGTGCCACCAGCAGAGAGGAGCGGAGGGAGCTGTTTTTT. This translates into CATSREERRELFF. The full variable domain, in which reference TRBV15 and TRBJ2-2 provide the parts outside the CDR3, is DAMVIQNPRYQVTQFGKPVTLSCSQTLNHNVMYWYQQKSSQAPKLLFHYYDKDFNNEADTPDNFQSRRPNTSFCFLDIRSPGLGDTAMYLCATSREERRELFFGEGSRLTVL.

The chain links TRBV6-2 or TRBV6-3 to TRBJ2-7; D call uncertain. CDR1 and CDR2 from the germline V gene are MNHEY and SVGEGT. This CDR3 has 13 residues. Trimming cost V 0 bases and J 6 bases, with 9 bases left between them. CDR3 protein: CASSYSHEFEQYF. In nucleotides, the CDR3 is TGTGCCAGCAGTTACTCACACGAGTTCGAGCAGTACTTC.

As to this clonotype: At one boundary the junction diverges from the germline segment, which might be a read error. The chain links TRBV11-2 to TRBJ2-7; perhaps TRBD2 as D (6 bases). CDR3 length: 14 residues. Germline CDR1 reads SGHAT; CDR2 reads FQNNGV. DNA of the CDR3: TGTGCCAGCAGCTTAGAAGGGAGGCGCGAACCGGGTGACTTC. It is translated as CASSLEGRREPGDF.

This clonotype has a handful of counts. The rearrangement uses TRBV12-3 or TRBV12-4 and TRBJ2-3; the D gene is possibly TRBD2 (5 bases). The length of the CDR3 is 15 residues. Trimming removed 3 bases from V and 3 bases from J, with 13 bases in between. This chain's CDR3 is CASSLSSGETDTQYF. The CDR3 nucleotides are TGTGCCAGCAGTTTGTCCAGCGGTGAGACAGATACGCAGTATTTT.

J is TRBJ2-1 and V is TRBV28, with 10 positions matching TRBD2. The germline CDR1 and CDR2 sequences are MDHEN and SYDVKM. V shed 6 bases and J 5 bases; nucleotides not matched to a gene: 10. The CDR3 is made up of 16 amino acids. The CDR3 nucleotides read TGTGCCAGCAGCCAACCGAGGACTAGCGGCAACAATGAGCAGTTCTTC. It encodes CASSQPRTSGNNEQFF.

This clonotype was seen at least ten times. The junction departs from germline at one end; a sequencing error may be responsible. The chain combines TRBV12-3 or TRBV12-4 with TRBJ2-5; 7 bases match TRBD2. This CDR3 is 13 amino acids long. The CDR3 is CASSIAGEETQYF. CDR3 nucleotides: TGTGCCAGCAGTATAGCGGGCGAAGAGACCCAGTACTTC.

The chain is built from TRBV7-8 and TRBJ2-4, with D perhaps matching TRBD2 (6 bases). The V end was cut by 4 bases, the J end by 0 bases, with 19 bases between. The CDR3 has 18 residues. Germline V gives CDR1 SGHVS, CDR2 FQNEAQ. The CDR3 DNA reads as TGTGCCAGCAGCTCAGAGGGGCTAGCGAAGTTAGCCAAAAACATTCAGTACTTC. Translating gives CASSSEGLAKLAKNIQYF.

V and J are TRBV6-5 and TRBJ1-1; 7 bases map to TRBD1. The CDR3 loop spans 12 amino acids. CDR1 and CDR2 from the germline V gene are MNHEY and SVGAGI. Trimming at V came to 6 bases and at J to 5 bases, leaving 3 bases not matched to a gene. The CDR3 nucleotides read TGTGCCAGCAGATCGACAGGGACTGAAGCTTTCTTT. Its protein is CASRSTGTEAFF.

This chain joins TRBV19 and TRBJ1-3, with unresolved D. Trimming shortened V by 3 bases and J by 0 bases, and 12 bases separated the two germline ends. Germline CDR1 and CDR2: LNHDA and SQIVND (reference sequence). CDR3 length equals 16 residues. As DNA, the CDR3 is TGTGCCAGTAGTATGCGGCAGGTTCGCTCTGGAAACACCATATATTTT. It encodes CASSMRQVRSGNTIYF.

This clonotype was seen at least ten times. V gene TRBV20-1 combines with J gene TRBJ2-1; TRBD2 matches 11 bases. V lost 6 bases to trimming and J lost 8 bases; unmatched junction nucleotides: 6. This CDR3 spans 13 amino acids. Germline CDR1 is DFQATT and CDR2 is SNEGSKA (reference sequence). CDR3 sequence: CSALSGRGDEQFF. CDR3 nucleotides: TGCAGTGCCCTTAGCGGGAGGGGTGATGAGCAGTTCTTC.

This chain connects TRBV20-1 to TRBJ2-7; D uncertain. The V and J ends lost 1 base and 6 bases respectively, with 7 bases between them. Germline values: CDR1 DFQATT, CDR2 SNEGSKA (reference sequence). The CDR3 is 11 residues long. The CDR3 loop reads CSARVRREQYF. CDR3 DNA sequence: TGCAGTGCTAGAGTCCGACGCGAGCAGTACTTC.

The V call is TRBV6-6, the J call TRBJ2-3; D is unresolved. From germline, CDR1 is MNHNY and CDR2 SVGAGI (reference sequence). This CDR3 region has 10 residues. V lost 11 bases and J 6 bases, leaving 9 bases between the germline ends. The CDR3 DNA is TGTGCCCTTGGGTGGGATACGCAGTATTTT. It translates to CALGWDTQYF.

This clonotype came up a few times. The chain is built from TRBV13 and TRBJ2-1; D not resolved. V gave up 4 bases and J gave up 5 bases, with 21 bases separating them. The CDR3 is 17 residues long. Germline CDR1 reads PRHDT; CDR2 reads FYEKMQ (reference sequence). The CDR3 is CASSSSFRLGGNNEQFF. CDR3 sequence (DNA): TGTGCCAGCAGCTCCTCATTCCGGCTAGGTGGAAACAATGAGCAGTTCTTC.